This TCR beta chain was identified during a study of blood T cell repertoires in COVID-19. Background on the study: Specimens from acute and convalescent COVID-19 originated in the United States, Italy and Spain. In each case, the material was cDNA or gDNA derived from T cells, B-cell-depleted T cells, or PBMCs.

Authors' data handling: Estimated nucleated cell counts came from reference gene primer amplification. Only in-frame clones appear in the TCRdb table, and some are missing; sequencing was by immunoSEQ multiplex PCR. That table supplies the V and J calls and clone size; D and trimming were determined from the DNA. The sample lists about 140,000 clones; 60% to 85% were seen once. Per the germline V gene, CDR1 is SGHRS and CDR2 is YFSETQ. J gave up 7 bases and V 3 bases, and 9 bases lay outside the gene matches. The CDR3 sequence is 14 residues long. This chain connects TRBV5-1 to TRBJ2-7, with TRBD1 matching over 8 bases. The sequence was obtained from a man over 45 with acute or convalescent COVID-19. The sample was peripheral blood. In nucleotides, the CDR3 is TGCGCCAGCAGCTGGGACAGGCCGTCGAAGGAGCAGTACTTC. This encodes CASSWDRPSKEQYF.